Listed here are 26 T cell receptor beta chains from one sample, sequenced in a study of blood T cell repertoires in COVID-19. Profiled with immunoSEQ multiplex PCR; TCRdb holds only in-frame clones, not every one. There are some 14,000 clones in the sample; 80% to 85% occur only once, and roughly 9.1% lies in the top ten. The sample taken for sequencing was peripheral blood. The receptors come from a human donor in a cohort sampled during active COVID-19.

In its sample, this clone was seen a few times. The chain recombines TRBV4-3 with TRBJ1-3; TRBD1 might be the D (5 bases). Trimming left V 2 bases short and J 0 bases short, with 8 bases between. Per the germline V gene, CDR1 is LGHNA and CDR2 is YSLEER. This CDR3 is built from 15 residues. This CDR3 is CASSQTGYSGNTIYF. The CDR3 nucleotides are TGCGCCAGCAGCCAAACAGGATACTCTGGAAACACCATATATTTT.

The rearrangement uses TRBV19 and TRBJ2-3, with 10 bases lining up with TRBD2. CDR1 is LNHDA, CDR2 SQIVND, per germline (reference sequence). This CDR3 comprises 16 residues. V lost 5 bases to trimming and J lost 3 bases; unmatched junction nucleotides: 8. CDR3: CASSGTSSGGTDTQYF. The CDR3 nucleotides read TGTGCCAGTAGTGGAACATCTAGCGGGGGAACAGATACGCAGTATTTT.

The rearrangement uses TRBV15 and TRBJ2-3; possible D gene TRBD1, 7 bases. V dropped 0 bases and J dropped 4 bases, with 11 bases sitting between them. CDR3 length equals 15 residues. Looked up from germline, CDR1 is LNHNV and CDR2 is YYDKDF (reference sequence). CDR3 protein: CATSREEGAADTQYF. The DNA for the CDR3 is TGTGCCACCAGCAGAGAGGAGGGGGCCGCAGATACGCAGTATTTT.

This chain joins TRBV9 and TRBJ1-2; TRBD1 agrees at 9 bases. The CDR3 is 13 amino acids. V dropped 4 bases and J dropped 6; count of bases not matched to a gene: 4. Looked up from germline, CDR1 is SGDLS and CDR2 is YYNGEE. CDR3 in DNA: TGTGCCAGCAGCAAGGGACAGGGCGATGGCTACACCTTC. Protein sequence: CASSKGQGDGYTF.

This chain joins TRBV6-2 or TRBV6-3 and TRBJ1-5, with TRBD1 as a possible D gene (5 bases). Per germline, CDR1 MNHEY and CDR2 SVGEGT. The CDR3 has 13 amino acids. V was cut by 6 bases and J by 4 bases, with 10 bases left in between. CDR3 nucleotide sequence: TGTGCCAGCAGCTCACCAGGGAATCAGCCCCAGCATTTT. As protein: CASSSPGNQPQHF.

J is TRBJ1-2 and V is TRBV28; 10 bases match TRBD1. V dropped 8 bases and J dropped 5; count of bases not matched to a gene: 8. This CDR3 region has 14 residues. CDR1 and CDR2 (germline): MDHEN, SYDVKM. The CDR3 coding sequence is TGTGCCAGCCAGTGGGACAGGGGTACTTATGGCTACACCTTC. Amino acids: CASQWDRGTYGYTF.

The V and J genes are TRBV15 and TRBJ2-7; 8 bases fit TRBD2. J lost 3 bases, V lost 5 bases, and 6 bases had no gene match. The germline gives CDR1 LNHNV, CDR2 YYDKDF (reference sequence). The CDR3 extends over 14 amino acids. CDR3 loop: CATSLAGSRYEQYF. The DNA of the CDR3 is TGTGCCACCAGCCTAGCGGGTAGCCGCTACGAGCAGTACTTC.

This chain joins TRBV14 and TRBJ2-3; 7 bases map to TRBD1. The germline V gene has CDR1 SGHDN and CDR2 FVKESK. The ends lost 1 base at V and 0 bases at J; junction bases unmatched: 4. CDR3 length: 16 residues. This CDR3 is CASSQGTGLSTDTQYF. The CDR3 region has the DNA TGTGCCAGCAGCCAAGGGACAGGACTTAGCACAGATACGCAGTATTTT.

The chain combines TRBV4-3 with TRBJ1-4; D gene ambiguous. The CDR3 sequence is 16 residues long. Germline V gene sequence: CDR1 LGHNA, CDR2 YSLEER. V lost 1 base, J lost 2 bases, and 11 bases lay in between. As DNA, the CDR3 is TGCGCCAGCAGCCAAGGAGGTCGGGGTACTAATGAAAAACTGTTTTTT. It yields the protein CASSQGGRGTNEKLFF.

The gene calls are TRBV9 and TRBJ2-1, with D tentatively TRBD1 (7 bases). Germline V gene sequence: CDR1 SGDLS, CDR2 YYNGEE. CDR3 length: 13 residues. The germline V and J ends were trimmed by 4 bases and 8 bases, with 13 bases remaining between them. The CDR3 is CASSSQGGYEQFF. In DNA form, the CDR3 reads TGTGCCAGCAGCTCCCAGGGGGGCTATGAGCAGTTCTTC.

The chain uses TRBV5-1 and TRBJ2-3; TRBD2 matches at 8 bases. Per germline, CDR1 SGHRS and CDR2 YFSETQ. The CDR3 spans 16 residues. The V gene end was trimmed by 6 bases and the J gene end by 0 bases; junction bases not matched to a gene: 9. CDR3 DNA: TGCGCCAGCAACTCCGGGGGGGCTCTTAGCACAGATACGCAGTATTTT. Translation: CASNSGGALSTDTQYF.

This sequence joins TRBV15 and TRBJ2-7, with 9 bases aligning to TRBD1. The CDR3 contains 14 residues. Germline V gene data show CDR1 as LNHNV and CDR2 as YYDKDF (reference sequence). The V and J ends lost 9 bases and 4 bases, in that order; junction bases with no gene match: 10. The DNA of the CDR3 is TGTGCCACAAGCCCCGGGACAGGGATTTACGAGCAGTACTTC. Translation: CATSPGTGIYEQYF.

In nucleotides, the CDR3 is TGTGCCAGCAGGGTGGGCAGGGCGTACAACTATGGCTACACCTTC. Amino acids: CASRVGRAYNYGYTF. The V and J genes are TRBV5-6 and TRBJ1-2; D is possibly TRBD1 (5 bases). This CDR3 is 15 amino acids long. The ends were cut back, 5 bases at V and 2 bases at J, with 16 bases in the middle. CDR1 is SGHDT, CDR2 YYEEEE, per germline. The full variable domain, in which reference TRBV5-6 and TRBJ1-2 provide the parts outside the CDR3, is DAGVTQSPTHLIKTRGQQVTLRCSPKSGHDTVSWYQQALGQGPQFIFQYYEEEERQRGNFPDRFSGHQFPNYSSELNVNALLLGDSALYLCASRVGRAYNYGYTFGSGTRLTVV.

V and J are TRBV7-3 and TRBJ2-3, with 9 bases lining up with TRBD2. In germline, CDR1 is SGHTA, CDR2 FQGTGA. The CDR3 extends over 15 amino acids. Trimming cost V 4 bases and J 1 base; bases outside gene matches: 3. This chain's CDR3 is CASSSQRGGTDTQYF. CDR3 sequence (DNA): TGTGCCAGCAGCTCGCAGCGGGGGGGCACAGATACGCAGTATTTT. The whole variable domain, filled in from reference TRBV7-3 and TRBJ2-3, reads GAGVSQTPSNKVTEKGKYVELRCDPISGHTALYWYRQSLGQGPEFLIYFQGTGAADDSGLPNDRFFAVRPEGSVSTLKIQRTERGDSAVYLCASSSQRGGTDTQYFGPGTRLTVL.

This sequence joins TRBV6-1 and TRBJ1-4, with 10 bases fitting TRBD1. The CDR3 covers 17 residues. Germline loops: CDR1 MNHNS, CDR2 SASEGT. Losses at the gene ends were 4 bases for V and 4 bases for J; bases not matched to a gene: 9. In DNA form, the CDR3 reads TGTGCCAGCAGTGGACCGGGACAGGGGCTGGTTAATGAAAAACTGTTTTTT. As protein: CASSGPGQGLVNEKLFF.

The rearrangement links TRBV30 to TRBJ2-2; weak D call: TRBD2 (6 bases). The germline V and J ends were trimmed by 3 bases and 5 bases, with 13 bases remaining between them. This CDR3 spans 14 amino acids. CDR1 and CDR2 from the germline V gene are GTSNPN and SVGIG (reference sequence). CDR3 coding DNA: TGTGCCTGGAGGCCGGGACTTATGACCGGGGAGCTGTTTTTT. Its protein is CAWRPGLMTGELFF.

In this sample, this clone turned up once. The chain couples TRBV7-3 to TRBJ2-1, with no clear D. Germline V gives CDR1 SGHTA, CDR2 FQGTGA. This CDR3 region has 13 residues. Trimming took off 1 base at V and 9 bases at J, with 10 bases between the two ends. The CDR3 DNA reads as TGTGCCAGCAGCTTAAGTCCGCGAGGTGAGCAGTTCTTC. Translation gives CASSLSPRGEQFF.

The rearrangement links TRBV5-3 to TRBJ2-3; D possibly corresponds to TRBD2 (6 bases). TRBV5-3 is an open reading frame, and its role is uncertain. V was trimmed by 7 bases and J by 2 bases, leaving 17 bases between them. The CDR3 loop spans 15 amino acids. CDR3 in DNA: TGTGCCAGAGCGGAGATCCAGCGGGCCACAGATACGCAGTATTTT. Its protein is CARAEIQRATDTQYF.

This clone was seen only once. CDR3 DNA sequence: TGTGCCAGCAGCCAAGAGGTGCAGTACTCTGGAAACACCATATATTTT. This encodes CASSQEVQYSGNTIYF. This rearrangement joins TRBV4-2 to TRBJ1-3, with unresolved D. CDR3 length equals 16 residues. The germline CDR1 and CDR2 sequences are LGHNA and YNFKEQ. V lost 0 bases to trimming and J lost 0 bases, with 9 bases between them.

This clone was counted once. The chain is built from TRBV7-6 and TRBJ1-4; a weak D match, TRBD1 (6 bases). V was trimmed by 5 bases and J by 7 bases, leaving 20 bases between them. Germline V CDR1 and CDR2: SGHVS, FNYEAQ. The CDR3 spans 16 residues. The CDR3 protein is CASSLMSGGGFEKLFF. CDR3 nucleotide sequence: TGTGCCAGCAGCCTGATGAGTGGGGGCGGCTTTGAAAAACTGTTTTTT.

J is TRBJ1-1 and V is TRBV10-2; 7 nucleotides align to TRBD1. The J segment lost 6 bases and the V segment lost 6 bases, leaving 7 bases of the junction unmatched. The CDR3 totals 13 residues. CDR1 is WSHSY, CDR2 SAAADI, per germline. The CDR3 DNA follows: TGCGCCAGCAGAGAAGACAGGGCCTCTGAAGCTTTCTTT. Its protein product is CASREDRASEAFF.

V usage is TRBV6-6 and J usage is TRBJ1-1; D call uncertain. V was shortened by 2 bases and J by 3 bases, with 7 bases between the two germline ends. The CDR3 runs 13 residues. Germline CDR1 reads MNHNY; CDR2 reads SVGAGI (reference sequence). The CDR3 sequence: CASSYGQHTEAFF. The CDR3 DNA reads as TGTGCCAGCAGTTACGGCCAACACACTGAAGCTTTCTTT.

The CDR3 here is CASSLSSGGFGELFF. In nucleotides, the CDR3 is TGTGCCAGCAGCTTATCTAGCGGGGGCTTCGGGGAGCTGTTTTTT. V gene TRBV7-2 combines with J gene TRBJ2-2; 10 nucleotides line up with TRBD2. This CDR3 contains 15 residues. The germline V gene has CDR1 SGHTA and CDR2 FQGNSA. Germline trimming cut 2 bases from V and 7 bases from J; bases unmatched to any gene: 4.

This chain links TRBV28 with TRBJ1-1, with D possibly matching TRBD1 (6 bases). This CDR3 comprises 13 residues. The ends were cut back, 7 bases at V and 8 bases at J, with 17 bases in the middle. Germline V gene data show CDR1 as MDHEN and CDR2 as SYDVKM. The CDR3 region has the DNA TGTGCCAGCACCACAGGGTCCCCGGCCGAAGCTTTCTTT. Amino acid sequence: CASTTGSPAEAFF. The complete variable domain, with remaining parts taken from reference TRBV28 and TRBJ1-1, reads DVKVTQSSRYLVKRTGEKVFLECVQDMDHENMFWYRQDPGLGLRLIYFSYDVKMKEKGDIPEGYSVSREKKERFSLILESASTNQTSMYLCASTTGSPAEAFFGQGTRLTVV.

The chain joins TRBV27 to TRBJ2-3; TRBD2 matches 7 bases. V dropped 3 bases and J dropped 2; count of bases not matched to a gene: 5. Germline V CDR1 and CDR2: MNHEY, SMNVEV (reference sequence). CDR3 length: 15 residues. CDR3 bases: TGTGCCAGCAGTTTCCAGCGGGGACCCACAGATACGCAGTATTTT. The encoded protein is CASSFQRGPTDTQYF.

Regarding this clone: The sample contains more than one DNA sequence encoding this CDR3. The V gene is TRBV12-3 or TRBV12-4, the J gene TRBJ2-7, with 7 bases identical to TRBD1. The trim removed 6 bases at V and 1 base at J, leaving 3 bases unmatched. The CDR3 runs to 13 residues. The CDR3 reads CASSRDSSYEQYF. In nucleotides, the CDR3 is TGTGCCAGCAGCCGGGACAGTTCCTACGAGCAGTACTTC.